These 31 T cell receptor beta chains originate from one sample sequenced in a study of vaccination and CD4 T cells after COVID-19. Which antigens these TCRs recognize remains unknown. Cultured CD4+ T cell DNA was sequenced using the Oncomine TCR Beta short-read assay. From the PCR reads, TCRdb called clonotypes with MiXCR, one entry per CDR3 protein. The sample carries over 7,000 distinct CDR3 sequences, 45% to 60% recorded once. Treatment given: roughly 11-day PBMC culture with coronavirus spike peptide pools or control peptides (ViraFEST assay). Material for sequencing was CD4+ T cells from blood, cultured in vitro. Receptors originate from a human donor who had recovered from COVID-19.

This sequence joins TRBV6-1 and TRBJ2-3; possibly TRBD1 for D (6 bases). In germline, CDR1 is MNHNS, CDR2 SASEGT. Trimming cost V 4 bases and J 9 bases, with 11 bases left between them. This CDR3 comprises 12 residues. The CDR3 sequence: CASSGSGTTQYF. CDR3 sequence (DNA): TGTGCCAGCAGTGGTTCGGGGACAACGCAGTATTTT.

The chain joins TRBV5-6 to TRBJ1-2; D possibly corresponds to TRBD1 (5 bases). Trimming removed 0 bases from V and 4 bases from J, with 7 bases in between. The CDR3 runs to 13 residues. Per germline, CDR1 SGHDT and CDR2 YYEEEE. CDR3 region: CASSLVQAYGYTF. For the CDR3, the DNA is TGTGCCAGCAGCTTGGTACAGGCCTATGGCTACACCTTC.

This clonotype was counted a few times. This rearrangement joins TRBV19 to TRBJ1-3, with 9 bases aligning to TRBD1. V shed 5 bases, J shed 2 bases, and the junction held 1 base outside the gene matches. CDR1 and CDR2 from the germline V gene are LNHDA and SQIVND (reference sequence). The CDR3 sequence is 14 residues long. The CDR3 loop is CASSYRGPGNTIYF. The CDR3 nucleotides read TGTGCCAGTAGTTACAGGGGGCCTGGAAACACCATATATTTT.

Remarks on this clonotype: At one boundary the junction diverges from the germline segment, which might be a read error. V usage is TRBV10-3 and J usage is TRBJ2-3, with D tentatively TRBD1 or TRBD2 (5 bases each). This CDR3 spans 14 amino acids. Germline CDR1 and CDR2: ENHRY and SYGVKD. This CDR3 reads CAISRQPSTGTQYF. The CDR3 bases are TGTGCCATCAGCCGACAGCCTAGCACAGGTACGCAGTATTTT.

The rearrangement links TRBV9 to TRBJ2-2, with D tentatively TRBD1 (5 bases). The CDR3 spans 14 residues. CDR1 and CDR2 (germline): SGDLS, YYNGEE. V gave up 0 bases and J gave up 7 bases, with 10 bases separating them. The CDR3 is CASSVGRQGGELFF. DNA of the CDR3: TGTGCCAGCAGCGTAGGTCGGCAGGGCGGGGAGCTGTTTTTT. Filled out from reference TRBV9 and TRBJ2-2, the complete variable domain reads DSGVTQTPKHLITATGQRVTLRCSPRSGDLSVYWYQQSLDQGLQFLIQYYNGEERAKGNILERFSAQQFPDLHSELNLSSLELGDSALYFCASSVGRQGGELFFGEGSRLTVL.

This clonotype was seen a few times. This CDR3 is CASRPPHLRGDTQYF. The CDR3, as DNA: TGTGCCAGCAGACCCCCGCACCTCAGGGGAGATACGCAGTATTTT. The V and J genes are TRBV12-3 or TRBV12-4 and TRBJ2-3; TRBD1 is a possible D gene (6 bases). V dropped 6 bases and J dropped 5 bases, with 18 bases sitting between them. This CDR3 spans 15 amino acids.

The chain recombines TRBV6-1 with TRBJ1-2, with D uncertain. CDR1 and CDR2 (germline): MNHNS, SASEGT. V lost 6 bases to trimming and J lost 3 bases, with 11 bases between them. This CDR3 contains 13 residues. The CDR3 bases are TGTGCCAGCAGCCGAGACACTTACTATGGCTACACCTTC. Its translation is CASSRDTYYGYTF.

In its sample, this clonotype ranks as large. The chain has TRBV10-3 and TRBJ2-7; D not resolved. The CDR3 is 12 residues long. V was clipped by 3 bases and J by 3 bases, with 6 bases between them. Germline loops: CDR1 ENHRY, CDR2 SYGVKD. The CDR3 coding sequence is TGTGCCATCAGTGAAACAAACTACGAGCAGTACTTC. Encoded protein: CAISETNYEQYF.

The CDR3 nucleotides read TGCGCCAGCAGCCAAGATAAGGCAGGCGGATATTCTGAAGCTTTCTTT. This sequence encodes CASSQDKAGGYSEAFF. The V gene is TRBV4-3, the J gene TRBJ1-1; D gene unclear. CDR1 LGHNA and CDR2 YSLEER come from the germline V gene. There are 16 residues in the CDR3. Between the trimmed V and J ends, which lost 0 bases and 6 bases, there was a span of 17 bases.

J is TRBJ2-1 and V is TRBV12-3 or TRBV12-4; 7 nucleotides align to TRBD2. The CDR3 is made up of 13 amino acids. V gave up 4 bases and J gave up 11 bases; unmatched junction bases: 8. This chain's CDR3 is CASSSVTGTKQFF. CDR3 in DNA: TGTGCCAGCAGTTCGGTGACCGGGACTAAGCAGTTCTTC.

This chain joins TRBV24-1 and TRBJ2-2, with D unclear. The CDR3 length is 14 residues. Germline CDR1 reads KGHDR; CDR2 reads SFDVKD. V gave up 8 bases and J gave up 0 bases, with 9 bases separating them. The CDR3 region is CATNGGANTGELFF. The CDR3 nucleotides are TGTGCCACCAACGGCGGAGCGAACACCGGGGAGCTGTTTTTT.

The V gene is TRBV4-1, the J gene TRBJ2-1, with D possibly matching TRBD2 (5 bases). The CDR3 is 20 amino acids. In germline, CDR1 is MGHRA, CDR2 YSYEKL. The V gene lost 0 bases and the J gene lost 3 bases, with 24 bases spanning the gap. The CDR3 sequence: CASSQDRSGIGGYLYNEQFF. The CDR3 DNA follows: TGCGCCAGCAGCCAAGATCGGTCCGGTATAGGCGGGTATCTCTACAATGAGCAGTTCTTC.

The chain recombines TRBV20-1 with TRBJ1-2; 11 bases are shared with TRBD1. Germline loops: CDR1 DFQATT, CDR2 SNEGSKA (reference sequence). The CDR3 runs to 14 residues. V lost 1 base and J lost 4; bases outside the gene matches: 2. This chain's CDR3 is CSARGTGGSYGYTF. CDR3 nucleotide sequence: TGCAGTGCTAGAGGGACAGGGGGCTCCTATGGCTACACCTTC.

CDR3 protein: CASSDRGPQPQHF. Written as DNA, the CDR3 is TGTGCCAGCAGTGATAGGGGTCCTCAGCCCCAGCATTTT. The genes are TRBV2 and TRBJ1-5, with D perhaps matching TRBD1 (5 bases). Germline V CDR1 and CDR2: SNHLY, FYNNEI. V was shortened by 3 bases and J by 6 bases, with 9 bases between the two germline ends. This CDR3 is built from 13 residues.

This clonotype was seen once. DNA for the CDR3: TGCAGTGCTAGAGATCCTGGAGGCTCCACTGAAGCTTTCTTT. Its translation is CSARDPGGSTEAFF. V usage is TRBV20-1 and J usage is TRBJ1-1; D call uncertain. The CDR3 is 14 residues long. Germline V gene data show CDR1 as DFQATT and CDR2 as SNEGSKA (reference sequence). The V end was cut by 0 bases, the J end by 4 bases, with 12 bases between.

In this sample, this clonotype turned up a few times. The CDR3 is CASSPRGIGGYTF. In DNA form, the CDR3 reads TGTGCCAGTAGCCCCAGGGGTATTGGGGGCTACACCTTC. J is TRBJ1-2 and V is TRBV19; maybe TRBD1 (6 bases). This CDR3 is built from 13 residues. CDR1 is LNHDA, CDR2 SQIVND, per germline (reference sequence). Trimming took off 6 bases at V and 8 bases at J, with 16 bases between the two ends.

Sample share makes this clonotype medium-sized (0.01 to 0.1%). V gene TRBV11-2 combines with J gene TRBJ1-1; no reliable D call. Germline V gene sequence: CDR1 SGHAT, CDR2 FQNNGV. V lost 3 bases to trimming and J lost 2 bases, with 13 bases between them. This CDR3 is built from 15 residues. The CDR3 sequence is CASSLSGALNTEAFF. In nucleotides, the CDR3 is TGTGCCAGCAGCTTGTCCGGTGCACTCAACACTGAAGCTTTCTTT.

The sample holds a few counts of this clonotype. CDR3 residues: CASSPRDTNQPQHF. In DNA, the CDR3 is TGTGCCAGCAGCCCCCGGGACACCAATCAGCCCCAGCATTTT. The chain uses TRBV27 and TRBJ1-5; D might be TRBD1 (6 bases). The CDR3 has 14 residues. CDR1 and CDR2 (germline): MNHEY, SMNVEV (reference sequence). V was pared by 6 bases and J by 3 bases, with 12 bases between.

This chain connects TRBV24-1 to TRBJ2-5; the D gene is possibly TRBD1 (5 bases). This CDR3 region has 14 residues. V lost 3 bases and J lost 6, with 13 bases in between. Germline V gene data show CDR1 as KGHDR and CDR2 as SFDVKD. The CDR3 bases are TGTGCCACCAGTGATCCCAGGAAGGGGCAGACCCAGTACTTC. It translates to CATSDPRKGQTQYF.

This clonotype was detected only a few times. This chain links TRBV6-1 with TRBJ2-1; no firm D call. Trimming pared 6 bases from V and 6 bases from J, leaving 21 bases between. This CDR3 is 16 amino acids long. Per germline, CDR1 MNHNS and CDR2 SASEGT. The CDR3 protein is CASRTLISRAFNEQFF. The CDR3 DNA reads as TGTGCCAGCAGGACTTTGATCAGTAGGGCGTTCAATGAGCAGTTCTTC.

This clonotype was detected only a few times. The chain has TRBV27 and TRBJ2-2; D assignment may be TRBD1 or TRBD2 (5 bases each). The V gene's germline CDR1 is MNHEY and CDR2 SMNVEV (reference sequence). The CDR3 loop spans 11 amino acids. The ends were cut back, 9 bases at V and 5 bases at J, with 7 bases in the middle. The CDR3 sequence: CARGRTGELFF. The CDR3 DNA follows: TGTGCCAGGGGACGAACCGGGGAGCTGTTTTTT.

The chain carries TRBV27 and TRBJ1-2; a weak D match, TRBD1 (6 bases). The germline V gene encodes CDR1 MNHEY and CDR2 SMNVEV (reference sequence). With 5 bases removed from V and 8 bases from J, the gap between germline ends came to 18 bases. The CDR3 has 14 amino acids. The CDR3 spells CASSAESRGRGYTF. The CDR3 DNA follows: TGTGCCAGCAGTGCCGAATCCAGGGGAAGGGGCTACACCTTC.

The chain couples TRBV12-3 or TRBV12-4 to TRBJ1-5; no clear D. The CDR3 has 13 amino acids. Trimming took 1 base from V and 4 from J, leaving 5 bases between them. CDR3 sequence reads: CASSLEQNQPQHF. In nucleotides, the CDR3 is TGTGCCAGCAGTTTAGAGCAGAATCAGCCCCAGCATTTT.

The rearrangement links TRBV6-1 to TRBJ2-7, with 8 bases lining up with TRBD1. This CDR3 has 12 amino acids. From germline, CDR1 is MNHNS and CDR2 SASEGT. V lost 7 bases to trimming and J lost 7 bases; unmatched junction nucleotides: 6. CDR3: CASTRQGWEQYF. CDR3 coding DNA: TGTGCCAGCACCCGACAGGGGTGGGAGCAGTACTTC.

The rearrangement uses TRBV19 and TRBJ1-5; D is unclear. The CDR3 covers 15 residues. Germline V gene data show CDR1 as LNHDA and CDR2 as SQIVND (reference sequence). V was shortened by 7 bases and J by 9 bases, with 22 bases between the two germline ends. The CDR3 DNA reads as TGTGCCAGTACCAACGGTGGGCCCCTGCTGGGGCCCCAGCATTTT. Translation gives CASTNGGPLLGPQHF.

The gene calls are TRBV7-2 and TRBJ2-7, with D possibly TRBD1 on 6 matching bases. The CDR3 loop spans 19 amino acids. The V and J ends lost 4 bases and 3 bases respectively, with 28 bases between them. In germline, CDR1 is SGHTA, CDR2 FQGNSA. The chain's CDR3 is CASSSRDMSEWGSGYEQYF. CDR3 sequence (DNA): TGTGCCAGCAGCTCCCGGGACATGAGCGAGTGGGGCTCTGGCTACGAGCAGTACTTC.

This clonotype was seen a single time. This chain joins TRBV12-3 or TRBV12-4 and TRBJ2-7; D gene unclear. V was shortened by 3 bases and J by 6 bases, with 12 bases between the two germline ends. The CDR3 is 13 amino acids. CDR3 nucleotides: TGTGCCAGCAGTTTCCGACAAAACGGCGAGCAGTACTTC. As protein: CASSFRQNGEQYF.

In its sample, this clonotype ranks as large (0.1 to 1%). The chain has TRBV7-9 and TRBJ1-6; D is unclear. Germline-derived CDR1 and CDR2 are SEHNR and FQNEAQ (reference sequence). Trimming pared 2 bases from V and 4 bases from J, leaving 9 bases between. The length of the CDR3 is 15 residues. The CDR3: CASSLNAEYNSPLHF. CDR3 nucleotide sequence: TGTGCCAGCAGCTTAAACGCCGAGTATAATTCACCCCTCCACTTT.

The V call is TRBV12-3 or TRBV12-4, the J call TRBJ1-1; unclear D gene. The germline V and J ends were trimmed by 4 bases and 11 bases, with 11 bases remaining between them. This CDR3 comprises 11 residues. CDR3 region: CASSSIMDAFF. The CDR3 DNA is TGTGCCAGCAGTTCCATCATGGACGCTTTCTTT.

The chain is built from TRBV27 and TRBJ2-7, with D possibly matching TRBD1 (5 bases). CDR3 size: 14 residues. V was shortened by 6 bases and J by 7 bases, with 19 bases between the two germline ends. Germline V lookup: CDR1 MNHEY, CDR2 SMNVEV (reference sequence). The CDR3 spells CASSPETVPREQYF. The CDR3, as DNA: TGTGCCAGCAGCCCCGAGACAGTGCCCCGGGAGCAGTACTTC.

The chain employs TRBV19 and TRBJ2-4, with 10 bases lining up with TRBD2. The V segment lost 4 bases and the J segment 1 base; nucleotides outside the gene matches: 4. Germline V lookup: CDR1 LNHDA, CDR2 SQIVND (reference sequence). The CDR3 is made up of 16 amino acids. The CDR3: CASSTGTSVAKNIQYF. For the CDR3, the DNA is TGTGCCAGTAGTACCGGGACTAGCGTGGCCAAAAACATTCAGTACTTC.